Described below is a single T cell receptor beta chain sequence and its context. The antigen is not known. Sample time point: week 11, during vaccination. A single vaccine dose contained 300 ug of mutant IDH1 20-mer peptide, and topical imiquimod was used with it. These data come from a study of a mutant IDH1 vaccine in newly diagnosed glioma. Study details: Either 4-6 weeks after radiotherapy alone or alongside temozolomide, vaccination was begun. Standard pretreatment was either radiotherapy, temozolomide, or, for most, radiochemotherapy with temozolomide.

With V trimmed by 8 bases and J by 0 bases, 2 bases remained unmatched. This CDR3 region has 14 residues. From germline, CDR1 is MNHNS and CDR2 SASEGT. TCRdb's copy holds only in-frame clones and misses some; the assay was immunoSEQ multiplex PCR. The sample shows about 21,000 clones, just under 90% of them seen only once. This chain links TRBV6-1 with TRBJ2-3; 10 bases agree with TRBD2. This TCR was sampled from a woman between 40 and 50 years old with glioma. The sequenced sample was PBMCs, obtained from a glioma patient whose treatment included an IDH1 peptide vaccine. CDR3 bases: TGTGCCAGCTTACTAGCGGGAAGCACAGATACGCAGTATTTT. Translated, it gives CASLLAGSTDTQYF.